Listed here are 8 T cell receptor beta chains from one sample, sequenced in a study of early T cells in non-severe SARS-CoV-2 infection. TCRdb passed the 5' RACE reads through MiXCR, listing each CDR3 protein once. Of around 40,000 distinct CDR3 sequences detected, over 4.5% appear once; the ten largest clones hold 4.8%. Material: whole blood. Receptors were obtained from an adult who was a healthcare worker with PCR-confirmed SARS-CoV-2 infection or an uninfected control (not recorded which).

This clonotype occurred many times. The V and J genes are TRBV7-6 and TRBJ2-7; 7 bases align to TRBD2. CDR3 length: 14 residues. The germline V gene has CDR1 SGHVS and CDR2 FNYEAQ. The J segment lost 1 base and the V segment lost 3 bases, leaving 3 bases of the junction unmatched. In nucleotides, the CDR3 is TGTGCCAGCAGCTTTGCTAGCGGTTCCTACGAGCAGTACTTC. This translates into CASSFASGSYEQYF.

This clonotype appeared many times. The chain joins TRBV11-2 to TRBJ2-1; D remains unclear. The CDR3 length is 15 residues. Germline lookup yields CDR1 SGHAT and CDR2 FQNNGV. With 5 bases removed from V and 1 base from J, the gap between germline ends came to 12 bases. In DNA form, the CDR3 reads TGTGCCAGCAGCCTCACAGTAGGTTCCTACAATGAGCAGTTCTTC. Protein sequence: CASSLTVGSYNEQFF.

This clonotype was counted many times. This chain links TRBV4-2 with TRBJ2-7; possible D gene TRBD2, 5 bases. The V end was cut by 4 bases, the J end by 3 bases, with 13 bases between. The CDR3 runs to 14 residues. CDR1 is LGHNA, CDR2 YNFKEQ, per germline. CDR3: CASSPRELYYEQYF. The CDR3 nucleotides are TGTGCCAGCAGCCCTCGGGAACTTTACTACGAGCAGTACTTC.

There are many counts of this clonotype. The V and J genes are TRBV6-5 and TRBJ2-7; D is perhaps TRBD2 (5 bases). Between the trimmed V and J ends, which lost 6 bases and 4 bases, there was a span of 16 bases. CDR1 is MNHEY, CDR2 SVGAGI, per germline. The CDR3 covers 14 residues. CDR3 region: CASSLTGMRYEQYF. DNA of the CDR3: TGTGCCAGCAGCCTTACGGGGATGCGGTACGAGCAGTACTTC.

This clonotype was seen repeatedly, ten times or more. This chain joins TRBV29-1 and TRBJ2-7, with D tentatively TRBD1 (5 bases). Per the germline V gene, CDR1 is SQVTM and CDR2 is ANQGSEA. The CDR3 totals 11 residues. The CDR3 nucleotides are TGCAGGAACAGACAGTTCTACGAGCAGTACTTC. This gives the protein CRNRQFYEQYF.

In regard to this clonotype: One end of the junction varies from germline; a read error may be responsible. This sequence joins TRBV5-6 and TRBJ2-7; the D call may be TRBD1 or TRBD2 (5 bases each). From germline, CDR1 is SGHDT and CDR2 YYEEEE. CDR3 size: 14 residues. CDR3 nucleotide sequence: TGTGTCAGCAGTAGGGACGCTACCTCCTACGAGCAGTACTTC. This translates into CVSSRDATSYEQYF.

The chain carries TRBV4-1 and TRBJ2-3, with 8 nucleotides matching TRBD2. The junction had 7 bases not matched to a gene; V was cut back by 6 bases and J by 2 bases. The germline CDR1 and CDR2 sequences are MGHRA and YSYEKL. CDR3 size: 15 residues. The DNA of the CDR3 is TGCGCCAGCAGGAATCGGGAGGGGTACACAGATACGCAGTATTTT. Its translation: CASRNREGYTDTQYF.

The rearrangement links TRBV20-1 to TRBJ2-3; D not certain. CDR3 length: 14 amino acids. From germline, CDR1 is DFQATT and CDR2 SNEGSKA (reference sequence). The germline V and J ends were trimmed by 6 bases and 6 bases, with 19 bases remaining between them. CDR3 sequence (DNA): TGCAGTGCCCCACTCGGAGATAAGGAGGATACGCAGTATTTT. Amino acids: CSAPLGDKEDTQYF.